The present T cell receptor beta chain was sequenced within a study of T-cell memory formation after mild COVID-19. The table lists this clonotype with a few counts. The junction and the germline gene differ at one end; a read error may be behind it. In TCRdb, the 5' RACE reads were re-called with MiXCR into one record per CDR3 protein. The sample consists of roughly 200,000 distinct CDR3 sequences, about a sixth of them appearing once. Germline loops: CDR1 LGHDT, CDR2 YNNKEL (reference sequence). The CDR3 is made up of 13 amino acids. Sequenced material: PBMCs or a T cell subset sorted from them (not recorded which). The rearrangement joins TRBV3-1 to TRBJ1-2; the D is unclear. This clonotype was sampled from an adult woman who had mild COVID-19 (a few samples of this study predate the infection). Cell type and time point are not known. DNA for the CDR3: TGTGCCAGCAGCGAACCCCAGAACTCTGGCTACACCTTC. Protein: CASSEPQNSGYTF.